This TCR beta chain was recovered during a study of T cells of healthy individuals. In germline, CDR1 is DFQATT, CDR2 SNEGSKA (reference sequence). Trimming took 5 bases from V and 1 from J, leaving 17 bases between them. This CDR3 spans 15 amino acids. In TCRdb, the 5' RACE reads were re-called with MiXCR into one record per CDR3 protein. The sample lists 53,000 or so distinct CDR3 sequences; roughly 14% were seen once. This TCR derives from a human donor in good health. This rearrangement joins TRBV20-1 to TRBJ1-1; possible D gene TRBD1, 6 bases. The CDR3 DNA sequence: TGCAGTGCTTATCCCCGGGGGCGGGGGAACACTGAAGCTTTCTTT. It codes for CSAYPRGRGNTEAFF.